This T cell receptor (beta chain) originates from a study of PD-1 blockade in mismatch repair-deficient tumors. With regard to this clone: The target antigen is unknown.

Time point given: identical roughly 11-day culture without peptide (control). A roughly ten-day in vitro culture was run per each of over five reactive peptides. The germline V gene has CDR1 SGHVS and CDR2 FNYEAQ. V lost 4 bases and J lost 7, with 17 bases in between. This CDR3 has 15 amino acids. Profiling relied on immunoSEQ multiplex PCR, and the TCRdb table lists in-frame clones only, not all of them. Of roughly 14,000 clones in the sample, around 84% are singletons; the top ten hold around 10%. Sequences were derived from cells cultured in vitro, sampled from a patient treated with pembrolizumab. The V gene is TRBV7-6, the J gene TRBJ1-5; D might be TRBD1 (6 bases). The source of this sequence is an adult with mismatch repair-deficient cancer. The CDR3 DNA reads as TGTGCCAGCAGCTGGGAGGCAGGGGATGGGCAGCCCCAGCATTTT. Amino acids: CASSWEAGDGQPQHF.